This T cell receptor (beta chain) comes out of a study of cytomegalovirus exposure and HLA in healthy donors. V shed 0 bases and J shed 0 bases, with 9 bases lying between them. This CDR3 region has 15 residues. Germline V lookup: CDR1 SGHRS, CDR2 YFSETQ. Study-level findings and limits: It was in a later analysis that TCR association rates were seen to vary by HLA locus, highest for DRB1 and lowest for HLA-C. A later analysis associated 15,000 or so TCR beta sequences with HLA alleles at a 0.05 false discovery rate. Analyzed later, most CMV-associated TCR beta chains appeared HLA-restricted.

Worth noting for this clone: Its target is unknown. This specimen includes other DNA sequences encoding the same CDR3.

The study ran its PCR with 60 Vbeta and 13 Jbeta primers. The table came from immunoSEQ multiplex PCR; TCRdb's copy has only in-frame clones and leaves some out. Among roughly 110,000 clones listed, roughly 73% were seen once. This sequence joins TRBV5-1 and TRBJ1-1; D might be TRBD1 (6 bases). The receptor was derived from a woman in her thirties in good health and CMV-seronegative. What was sequenced was PBMCs. In nucleotides, the CDR3 is TGCGCCAGCAGCTTGGGTAGGGGGATGAACACTGAAGCTTTCTTT. Its translation is CASSLGRGMNTEAFF.